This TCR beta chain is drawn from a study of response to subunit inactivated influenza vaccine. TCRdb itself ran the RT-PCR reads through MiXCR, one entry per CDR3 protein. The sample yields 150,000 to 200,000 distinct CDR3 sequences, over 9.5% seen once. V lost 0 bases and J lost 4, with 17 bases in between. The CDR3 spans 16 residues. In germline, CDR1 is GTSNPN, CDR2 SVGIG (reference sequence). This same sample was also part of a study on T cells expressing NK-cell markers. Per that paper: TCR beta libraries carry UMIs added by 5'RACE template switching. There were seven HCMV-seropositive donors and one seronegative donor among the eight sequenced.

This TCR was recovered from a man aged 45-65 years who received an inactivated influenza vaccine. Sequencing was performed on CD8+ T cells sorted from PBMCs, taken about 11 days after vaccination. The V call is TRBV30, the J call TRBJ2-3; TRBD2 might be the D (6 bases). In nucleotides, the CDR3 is TGTGCCTGGAGTGTACCGAGGCGGGGCAATGCAGATACGCAGTATTTT. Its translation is CAWSVPRRGNADTQYF.